This T cell receptor beta chain was retrieved from a study of identical twins. Study outcomes and limitations: Out-of-frame alpha sequences common to twins were enriched for low generation probability. There were fewer insertions in abundant cord blood beta clonotypes, but memory repertoires showed no such pattern.

A template switching step contributed a universal primer site, while unique molecular identifiers were present in the cDNA. One entry per CDR3 protein results from TCRdb running MiXCR on the 5' RACE reads. This sample has around 960,000 distinct CDR3 sequences, with about 12% found just once. Germline V CDR1 and CDR2: MNHNS, SASEGT. This CDR3 is 13 amino acids long. J gave up 11 bases and V 6 bases, and 7 bases lay outside the gene matches. In the case of this clonotype: Its antigen is unknown.

This sample also appeared in a second study, on yellow fever vaccine responses in identical twins. Per that study: Reportedly, the response of twins' T cells to the vaccine seemed partly convergent, partly personalized.

The specimen was PBMCs. This clonotype originated in a woman under 30 in good health. This chain joins TRBV6-1 and TRBJ2-1; 10 nucleotides align to TRBD2. The CDR3 protein is CASSRPSGSQQFF. DNA of the CDR3: TGTGCCAGCAGCAGACCTAGCGGGAGTCAGCAGTTCTTC.